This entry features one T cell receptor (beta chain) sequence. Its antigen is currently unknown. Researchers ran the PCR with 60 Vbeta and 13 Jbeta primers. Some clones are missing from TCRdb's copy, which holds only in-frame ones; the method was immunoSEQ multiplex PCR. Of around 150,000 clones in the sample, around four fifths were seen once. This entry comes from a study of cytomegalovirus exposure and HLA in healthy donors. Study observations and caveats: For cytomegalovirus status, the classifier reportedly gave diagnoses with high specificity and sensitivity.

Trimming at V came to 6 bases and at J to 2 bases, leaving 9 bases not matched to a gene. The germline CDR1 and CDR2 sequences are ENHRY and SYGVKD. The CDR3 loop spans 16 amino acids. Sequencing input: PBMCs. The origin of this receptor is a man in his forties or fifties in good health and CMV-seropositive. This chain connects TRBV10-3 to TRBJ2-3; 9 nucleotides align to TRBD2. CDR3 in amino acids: CAISLKVAGVTDTQYF. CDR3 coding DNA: TGTGCCATCAGCCTTAAGGTAGCGGGGGTCACAGATACGCAGTATTTT.